These 4 T cell receptor beta chains were all obtained from the same sample, sequenced in a study of cytomegalovirus exposure and HLA in healthy donors (dated by TCRdb to 2016 to 2017). Libraries were made using the immunoSEQ multiplex PCR assay. The multiplex PCR relied on a mix of 60 forward primers for TCR Vbeta segments and 13 reverse primers for TCR Jbeta segments. Entries here come from immuneACCESS through TCRdb and include only in-frame sequences with V and J called. Some clones fail to appear in such tables; in the studies checked, an unresolved V gene covers under half of the shortfall, and the cause of the remainder is unknown. In all, the sample holds 99,000 or so clones, and about 15% of those were seen once. In total, the top ten clones hold more than 0.8% of the sample. The specimen sequenced was PBMCs. The source is a female donor in good health and CMV-seronegative.

The chain recombines TRBV6-5 with TRBJ2-1; 9 positions match TRBD1. J was trimmed by 10 bases and V by 3 bases; bases with no gene match: 10. The germline V gene has CDR1 MNHEY and CDR2 SVGAGI. The length of the CDR3 is 15 residues. Here the CDR3 reads CASSYTGTGYDEQFF. The CDR3 DNA follows: TGTGCCAGCAGTTATACCGGGACAGGGTATGACGAGCAGTTCTTC.

This clone was counted a few times. CDR3 sequence reads: CAWSVELAGGYQETQYF. The CDR3, as DNA: TGTGCCTGGAGTGTAGAACTAGCGGGGGGGTACCAAGAGACCCAGTACTTC. The V call is TRBV30, the J call TRBJ2-5; TRBD2 matches at 13 bases. J gave up 0 bases and V 0 bases, and 4 bases lay outside the gene matches. Germline loops: CDR1 GTSNPN, CDR2 SVGIG (reference sequence). The CDR3 consists of 17 residues.

This clone was detected a few times. V gene TRBV19 combines with J gene TRBJ1-1, with 7 nucleotides matching TRBD1. The ends lost 4 bases at V and 5 bases at J; junction bases unmatched: 10. Germline V gene sequence: CDR1 LNHDA, CDR2 SQIVND (reference sequence). The CDR3 has 15 amino acids. The CDR3 nucleotides read TGTGCCAGTAGTACCCTTGGGTCAGGGGGGACTGAAGCTTTCTTT. It codes for CASSTLGSGGTEAFF.

As regards this clone: Other DNA sequences from this sample encode an identical CDR3 as well. The rearrangement links TRBV30 to TRBJ1-5; the D gene is possibly TRBD1 (5 bases). CDR3 length: 13 residues. Germline CDR1 and CDR2: GTSNPN and SVGIG (reference sequence). Trimming shortened V by 0 bases and J by 2 bases, and 5 bases separated the two germline ends. As DNA, the CDR3 is TGTGCCTGGAGTGTCAGGGGCAATCAGCCCCAGCATTTT. Amino acid sequence: CAWSVRGNQPQHF.